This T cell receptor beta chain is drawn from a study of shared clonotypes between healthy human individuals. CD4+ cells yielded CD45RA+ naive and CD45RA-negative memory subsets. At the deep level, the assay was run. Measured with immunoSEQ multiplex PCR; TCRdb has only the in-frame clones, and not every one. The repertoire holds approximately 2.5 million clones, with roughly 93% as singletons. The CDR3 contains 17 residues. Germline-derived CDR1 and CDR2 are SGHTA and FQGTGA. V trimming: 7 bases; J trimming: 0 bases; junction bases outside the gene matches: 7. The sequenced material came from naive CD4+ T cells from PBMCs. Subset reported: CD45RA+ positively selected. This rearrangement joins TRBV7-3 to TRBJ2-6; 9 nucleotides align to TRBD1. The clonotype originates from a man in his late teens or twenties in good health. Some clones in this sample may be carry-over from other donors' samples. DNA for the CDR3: TGTGCCAGCACCCGGCCGGGACAGGGCTCTGGGGCCAACGTCCTGACTTTC. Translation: CASTRPGQGSGANVLTF.